This T cell receptor beta chain was sequenced during a study of T cell clones after liver transplantation. Study at large: Standard immunosuppression, with no induction, continued until 12-24 months after transplant. Overall study results and limits: Graft donor-reactive T cells possibly entered the graft instead of undergoing deletion.

The V end was cut by 2 bases, the J end by 5 bases, with 15 bases between. The CDR3 totals 15 residues. Germline V gene sequence: CDR1 MDHEN, CDR2 SYDVKM. This table comes from immunoSEQ multiplex PCR, and its TCRdb copy is limited to in-frame clones, with some not included. The sample has roughly 15,000 clones, nearly 95% seen once. Points on this clone: Antigen specificity is unknown.

The source material was CD8+ T cells from blood, sampled before liver transplant. The chain recombines TRBV28 with TRBJ1-2, with a weak D call TRBD1 (5 bases). The clonotype originates from a human donor who received a liver transplant. The CDR3 DNA reads as TGTGCCAGCAGTTTAGTCCGGGGACTCCCATATGGCTACACCTTC. Translation: CASSLVRGLPYGYTF.